A selection of T cell receptor beta chains follows, all from one sample in a study of cytomegalovirus exposure and HLA in healthy donors. TCRdb's table, derived via immunoSEQ multiplex PCR, lists solely in-frame clones and lacks some. This table has 100,000 to 150,000 clones, around 86% appearing once. The source material was PBMCs. The receptor source for this set is a woman in her late teens or twenties in good health and CMV-seronegative. Both conserved end residues are part of each CDR3. D genes are given only for firm matches. Some rows mark clone size as missing; the rest say once, few, many or name a class of expanded clone.

j_call clone_size v_call d_call cdr3_nt cdr3_aa
TRBJ2-2 NA TRBV7-6 NA TGTGCCAGCAGCTTAGGGGGGGCCGGGGAGCTGTTTTTT CASSLGGAGELFF
TRBJ2-7 NA TRBV2 TRBD2 TGTGCCAGCAGTGAAGCGACTAGCGACGGCGAGCAGTACTTC CASSEATSDGEQYF
TRBJ2-3 NA TRBV6-5 NA TGTGCCAGCAGTGCAGGGTTTGCGGATACGCAGTATTTT CASSAGFADTQYF
TRBJ2-3 NA TRBV5-1 TRBD2 TGCGCCAGCAGCCTTCGGACTAGCGGGCCAGATACGCAGTATTTT CASSLRTSGPDTQYF
TRBJ2-7 few TRBV28 NA TGTGCCAGCAGTTCAATCTCCGGGACTCCCTACGAGCAGTACTTC CASSSISGTPYEQYF
TRBJ2-7 few TRBV7-6 NA TGTGCCAGCAGCCAGAGCGGAGACTACGAGCAGTACTTC CASSQSGDYEQYF
TRBJ2-1 NA TRBV9 TRBD2 TGTGCCAGCAGCGCGGCACTAGCGATTGGTGCACATGAGCAGTTCTTC CASSAALAIGAHEQFF
TRBJ2-1 NA TRBV19 TRBD2 TGTGCCAGTAGTAGGCGCGGGAGGGCCGGTGAGCAGTTCTTC CASSRRGRAGEQFF
TRBJ1-4 NA TRBV29-1 TRBD1 TGCAGCGTCCAAGGTGGTGACAGGGGGCGCAGGGCGGCTGAAAAACTGTTTTTT CSVQGGDRGRRAAEKLFF
TRBJ2-7 NA TRBV5-1 TRBD1 TGCGCCAGCAGTGACAGGGAATCTAACGAGCAGTACTTC CASSDRESNEQYF
TRBJ1-2 NA TRBV19 TRBD1 TGTGCCAGTAAATATGGAACAGGGGGCAACTATGGCTACACCTTC CASKYGTGGNYGYTF
TRBJ2-2 NA TRBV28 NA TGTGCCAGCAGAGGCGCGTTCGGACAAAACACCGGGGAGCTGTTTTTT CASRGAFGQNTGELFF
TRBJ2-7 NA TRBV6-5 NA TGTGCCAGCAGTTTAAATTACGAGCAGTACTTC CASSLNYEQYF
TRBJ2-7 NA TRBV7-9 TRBD1 TGTGCCAGCAGCTCGTTCCGGGACAGGGGGTTCTACGAGCAGTACTTC CASSSFRDRGFYEQYF
TRBJ1-2 NA TRBV4-1 TRBD1 TGCGCCAGCAGCCAGGTCACAGGGGGAGCTAACTATGGCTACACCTTC CASSQVTGGANYGYTF
TRBJ2-7 NA TRBV4-2 NA TGTGCCAGCAGCCAAGATAAGGACAACTCCTACGAGCAGTACTTC CASSQDKDNSYEQYF
TRBJ2-3 few TRBV28 TRBD1 TGTGCCAGCAGTTTGAGGACAGGCTTCGCAGATACGCAGTATTTT CASSLRTGFADTQYF
TRBJ2-3 NA TRBV11-2 TRBD2 TGTGCCAGCAGCCCCGGGACTAGCGGCTTCACAGATACGCAGTATTTT CASSPGTSGFTDTQYF